This TCR beta chain was recovered during a study of radiotherapy plus CTLA-4 blockade in lung cancer (dated by TCRdb to between 2018 and 2020). Concerning the study at large: Objective responses occurred in around 20% of enrolled patients, and about 30% achieved disease control.

This clone has a single count. Which antigen it targets is not known. No base quality values were provided; no much bigger clone lies one nucleotide off. The CDR3 sequence holds 14 residues, the cysteine and phenylalanine included. The sequence is cut down to CDR3 DNA, 42 bases in frame from base 1. From the germline V gene, CDR1 is SGHAT and CDR2 is FQNNGV. Study-wide findings and limitations: The strongest predictors of response, as reported, were early dynamic changes in blood T cell clones along with a rise in serum interferon-beta after radiation. After treatment with radiotherapy and ipilimumab, TCR clones that came from tumors expanded in the peripheral blood.

The library relied on the immunoSEQ multiplex PCR assay. TCRdb provides this immuneACCESS table in a form limited to in-frame rearrangements. Some clones are lacking; in checked studies, under half of them reflect an unresolved V gene, and why the rest are absent is not known. The sample has more than 40,000 clones on record, about 81% of them singletons. The ten largest clones capture 3% to 4% of the sample. The study evaluated CTLA-4 blockade (ipilimumab) given together with focal radiation therapy in patients who had chemo-refractory metastatic non-small-cell lung cancer. The sample here was peripheral blood, taken from a patient treated with radiotherapy plus ipilimumab. The V and J genes are TRBV11-2 and TRBJ2-5; TRBD1 could be the D gene, as 5 bases match. The J call may be wrong; the DNA end is better matched by TRBJ2-7. This clonotype originated in a human donor with non-small cell lung cancer who had stable disease on radiotherapy plus ipilimumab. The base sequence is TGTGCCAGCAGCTTAAGCCTTCAGGGCTACGAGCAGTACTTC. It is translated as CASSLSLQGYEQYF.